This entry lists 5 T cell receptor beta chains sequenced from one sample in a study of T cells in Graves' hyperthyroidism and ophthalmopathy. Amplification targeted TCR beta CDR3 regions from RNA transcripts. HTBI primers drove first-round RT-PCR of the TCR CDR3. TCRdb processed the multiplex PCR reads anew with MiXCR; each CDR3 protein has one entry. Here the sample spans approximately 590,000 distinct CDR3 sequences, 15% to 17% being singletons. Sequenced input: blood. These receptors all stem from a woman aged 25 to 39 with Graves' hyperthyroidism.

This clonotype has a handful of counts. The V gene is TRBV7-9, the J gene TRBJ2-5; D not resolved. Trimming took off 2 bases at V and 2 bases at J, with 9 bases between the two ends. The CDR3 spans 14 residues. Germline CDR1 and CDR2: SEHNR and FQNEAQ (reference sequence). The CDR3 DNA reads TGTGCCAGCAGCTTATTCCCAGTACAAGAGACCCAGTACTTC. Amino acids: CASSLFPVQETQYF.

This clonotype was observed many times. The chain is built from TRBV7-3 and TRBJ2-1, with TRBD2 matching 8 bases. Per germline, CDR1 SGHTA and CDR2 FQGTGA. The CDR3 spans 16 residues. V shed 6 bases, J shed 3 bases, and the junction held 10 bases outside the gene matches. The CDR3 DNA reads TGTGCCAGCAGTCCTAAACCGAGCGGGAGCTACAATGAGCAGTTCTTC. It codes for CASSPKPSGSYNEQFF.

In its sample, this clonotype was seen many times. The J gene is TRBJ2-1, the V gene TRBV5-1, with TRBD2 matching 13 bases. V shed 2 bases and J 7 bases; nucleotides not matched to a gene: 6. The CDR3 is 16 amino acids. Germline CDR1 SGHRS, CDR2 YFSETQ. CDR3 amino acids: CASSLTSGRALNEQFF. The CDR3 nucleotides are TGCGCCAGCAGCTTAACTAGCGGGAGGGCCCTGAATGAGCAGTTCTTC.

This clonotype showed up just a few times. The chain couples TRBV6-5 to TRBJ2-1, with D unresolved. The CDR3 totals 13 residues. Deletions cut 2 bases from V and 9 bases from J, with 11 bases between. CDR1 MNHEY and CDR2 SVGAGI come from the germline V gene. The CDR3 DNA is TGTGCCAGCAGTTACCCCCCGGTGGGTGAGCAGTTCTTC. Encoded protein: CASSYPPVGEQFF.

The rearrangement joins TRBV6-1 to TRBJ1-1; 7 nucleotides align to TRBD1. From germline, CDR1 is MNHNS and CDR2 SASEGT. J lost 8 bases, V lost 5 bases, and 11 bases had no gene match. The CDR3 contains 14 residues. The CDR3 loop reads CASSTGTAVVEAFF. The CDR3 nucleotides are TGTGCCAGCAGTACCGGGACAGCTGTCGTAGAAGCTTTCTTT.